These 32 T cell receptor beta chains were all obtained from the same sample, sequenced in a study of cytomegalovirus exposure and HLA in healthy donors. Sequenced by immunoSEQ multiplex PCR; TCRdb stores in-frame clones only, minus some. The sample consists of about 92,000 clones, approximately 93% of them appearing once. Sequencing was done on a sample of PBMCs. The receptors shown here come from a woman aged 30 to 39 in good health and CMV-seropositive.

DNA of the CDR3: TGTGCCAGCAGTTTTGCTACAGGGAAAGAGACCCAGTACTTC. The encoded protein is CASSFATGKETQYF. The rearrangement joins TRBV7-9 to TRBJ2-5, with a weak D call TRBD1 (6 bases). The V gene's germline CDR1 is SEHNR and CDR2 FQNEAQ (reference sequence). The germline V and J ends were trimmed by 6 bases and 3 bases, with 14 bases remaining between them. This CDR3 has 14 residues.

V usage is TRBV19 and J usage is TRBJ1-2, with D perhaps TRBD1 (5 bases). Germline CDR1 and CDR2: LNHDA and SQIVND (reference sequence). The CDR3 loop spans 16 amino acids. Trimming left V 8 bases short and J 4 bases short, with 23 bases between. CDR3 bases: TGTGCCAGTGCCCCTGGCGCAAATCAGGGCCTCTATGGCTACACCTTC. The encoded protein is CASAPGANQGLYGYTF. The variable domain in full, completed from reference TRBV19 and TRBJ1-2, reads DGGITQSPKYLFRKEGQNVTLSCEQNLNHDAMYWYRQDPGQGLRLIYYSQIVNDFQKGDIAEGYSVSREKKESFPLTVTSAQKNPTAFYLCASAPGANQGLYGYTFGSGTRLTVV.

This clone was seen just once. The chain uses TRBV7-2 and TRBJ2-5; 11 bases map to TRBD2. This CDR3 is 17 amino acids long. V was clipped by 1 base and J by 2 bases; unmatched bases: 6. Germline V CDR1 and CDR2: SGHTA, FQGNSA. The CDR3: CASSLVGASGRQETQYF. The CDR3 DNA is TGTGCCAGCAGCTTAGTAGGGGCTAGCGGGAGGCAAGAGACCCAGTACTTC.

The CDR3 protein is CASSYRGAWETQYF. The CDR3 coding sequence is TGTGCCAGCAGTTACCGGGGGGCGTGGGAGACCCAGTACTTC. The rearrangement joins TRBV6-6 to TRBJ2-5; possibly TRBD2 for D (7 bases). Deletions cut 2 bases from V and 5 bases from J, with 12 bases between. CDR3 size: 14 residues. Per germline, CDR1 MNHNY and CDR2 SVGAGI (reference sequence).

The CDR3 DNA follows: TGTGCCAGCAGCCCTACCTTAGACTACTCTGGGGCCAACGTCCTGACTTTC. Translated, it gives CASSPTLDYSGANVLTF. The chain recombines TRBV28 with TRBJ2-6; D might be TRBD2 (5 bases). The length of the CDR3 is 17 residues. Germline lookup yields CDR1 MDHEN and CDR2 SYDVKM. The germline V and J ends were trimmed by 6 bases and 0 bases, with 15 bases remaining between them.

The chain combines TRBV30 with TRBJ1-5; 8 bases line up with TRBD1. The V gene's germline CDR1 is GTSNPN and CDR2 SVGIG (reference sequence). CDR3 length: 13 amino acids. J was trimmed by 11 bases and V by 6 bases; bases with no gene match: 12. CDR3 nucleotide sequence: TGTGCCTGTGACAGGGGTCCCAATTCGGCCCAGCATTTT. This codes for CACDRGPNSAQHF.

The V call is TRBV9, the J call TRBJ2-1; 9 nucleotides match TRBD2. CDR1 is SGDLS and CDR2 is YYNGEE in the germline V gene. With V trimmed by 4 bases and J by 7 bases, 9 bases remained unmatched. This CDR3 is built from 15 residues. Here the CDR3 reads CASSRSGGHGNEQFF. The CDR3 DNA reads as TGTGCCAGCAGCCGCAGCGGGGGGCACGGGAATGAGCAGTTCTTC.

A few counts support this clone. This chain connects TRBV5-1 to TRBJ1-1; TRBD1 aligns across 10 bases. CDR1 is SGHRS and CDR2 is YFSETQ in the germline V gene. This CDR3 comprises 16 residues. V lost 4 bases, J lost 0 bases, and 6 bases stayed unmatched. The CDR3 sequence: CASSPPTGGVNTEAFF. The CDR3 DNA reads as TGCGCCAGCAGCCCGCCGACAGGGGGCGTGAACACTGAAGCTTTCTTT.

The rearrangement joins TRBV28 to TRBJ1-3, with 7 bases lining up with TRBD1. This CDR3 region has 14 residues. Germline CDR1 reads MDHEN; CDR2 reads SYDVKM. The V gene end was trimmed by 6 bases and the J gene end by 5 bases; junction bases not matched to a gene: 7. The CDR3 sequence: CASRQRTGRNTIYF. The DNA for the CDR3 is TGTGCCAGCAGACAGAGGACAGGCAGAAACACCATATATTTT.

The J gene is TRBJ1-5, the V gene TRBV11-3, with D perhaps matching TRBD1 (6 bases). Trimming removed 0 bases from V and 0 bases from J, with 12 bases in between. Germline V gives CDR1 SGHNT, CDR2 YENEEA. The length of the CDR3 is 17 residues. The CDR3 coding sequence is TGTGCCAGCAGCTTAGAGGGGGCACCCGATAGCAATCAGCCCCAGCATTTT. Translation gives CASSLEGAPDSNQPQHF.

The rearrangement uses TRBV19 and TRBJ1-4, with D perhaps matching TRBD1 (5 bases). Trimming cost V 3 bases and J 8 bases, with 16 bases left between them. The CDR3 extends over 15 amino acids. CDR1 and CDR2 (germline): LNHDA, SQIVND (reference sequence). CDR3 protein: CASSIGGVGVEKLFF. CDR3 sequence (DNA): TGTGCCAGTAGTATCGGGGGAGTAGGGGTCGAAAAACTGTTTTTT.

V and J are TRBV19 and TRBJ2-3; a possible D gene is TRBD2 (6 bases). The CDR3 totals 18 residues. Trimming took 10 bases from V and 0 from J, leaving 26 bases between them. Germline V lookup: CDR1 LNHDA, CDR2 SQIVND (reference sequence). Here the CDR3 reads CATRRGGTRSFSTDTQYF. The CDR3, as DNA: TGTGCCACTCGACGTGGCGGGACCAGGTCCTTTAGCACAGATACGCAGTATTTT.

The chain recombines TRBV11-3 with TRBJ2-2, with 10 bases matching TRBD2. Germline V CDR1 and CDR2: SGHNT, YENEEA. The CDR3 sequence is 15 residues long. V was pared by 5 bases and J by 4 bases, with 4 bases of the junction left unmatched. This CDR3 is CASSAGLASTGELFF. CDR3 nucleotide sequence: TGTGCCAGCAGCGCGGGACTAGCGAGCACCGGGGAGCTGTTTTTT.

V and J are TRBV9 and TRBJ2-1; a possible D gene is TRBD2 (5 bases). CDR3 length: 15 amino acids. Trimming stripped 4 bases from V and 2 bases from J, with 13 bases between. The germline CDR1 and CDR2 sequences are SGDLS and YYNGEE. For the CDR3, the DNA is TGTGCCAGCAGCCCAGGCGGGCGGACCTACAATGAGCAGTTCTTC. Translation gives CASSPGGRTYNEQFF.

The chain is built from TRBV7-2 and TRBJ2-3, with TRBD2 matching 10 bases. Germline V lookup: CDR1 SGHTA, CDR2 FQGNSA. There are 17 residues in the CDR3. J gave up 4 bases and V 0 bases, and 7 bases lay outside the gene matches. This CDR3 is CASSLAPSGSGADTQYF. CDR3 bases: TGTGCCAGCAGCTTAGCACCTAGCGGGAGTGGGGCAGATACGCAGTATTTT.

The chain joins TRBV19 to TRBJ2-2, with TRBD2 matching 10 bases. The V and J ends lost 4 bases and 4 bases, in that order; junction bases with no gene match: 0. This CDR3 spans 14 amino acids. CDR1 and CDR2 (germline): LNHDA, SQIVND (reference sequence). CDR3: CASSRTSGTGELFF. The CDR3 nucleotides read TGTGCCAGTAGTAGGACTAGCGGCACCGGGGAGCTGTTTTTT. Supplemented by reference TRBV19 and TRBJ2-2, the full variable domain reads DGGITQSPKYLFRKEGQNVTLSCEQNLNHDAMYWYRQDPGQGLRLIYYSQIVNDFQKGDIAEGYSVSREKKESFPLTVTSAQKNPTAFYLCASSRTSGTGELFFGEGSRLTVL.

The rearrangement uses TRBV15 and TRBJ2-2; D gene ambiguous. The CDR3 loop spans 13 amino acids. Germline V gene data show CDR1 as LNHNV and CDR2 as YYDKDF (reference sequence). V gave up 3 bases and J gave up 5 bases, with 7 bases separating them. CDR3 DNA: TGTGCCACCAGCAGTAGAACTACCGGGGAGCTGTTTTTT. It specifies CATSSRTTGELFF.

The chain combines TRBV10-1 with TRBJ2-7, with TRBD1 as a possible D gene (6 bases). V was shortened by 4 bases and J by 5 bases, with 12 bases between the two germline ends. Germline CDR1 WNHNN, CDR2 SYGVQD (reference sequence). This CDR3 has 13 residues. CDR3 DNA: TGCGCCAGCAGTGGCTTGACAGGACACGAGCAGTACTTC. This gives the protein CASSGLTGHEQYF.

The chain couples TRBV4-2 to TRBJ1-2; 7 bases align to TRBD1. The CDR3 loop spans 17 amino acids. V lost 0 bases and J lost 3; bases outside the gene matches: 10. CDR1 LGHNA and CDR2 YNFKEQ come from the germline V gene. CDR3 loop: CASSQDLVRDSHYGYTF. CDR3 coding DNA: TGTGCCAGCAGCCAAGATTTGGTCCGGGACAGCCACTATGGCTACACCTTC.

This rearrangement joins TRBV10-2 to TRBJ1-5; D is perhaps TRBD1 (5 bases). Trimming took off 2 bases at V and 1 base at J, with 12 bases between the two ends. This CDR3 comprises 16 residues. Germline assignment: CDR1 WSHSY and CDR2 SAAADI. The CDR3 is CASSEHQPGSNQPQHF. For the CDR3, the DNA is TGCGCCAGCAGTGAGCACCAACCAGGGAGCAATCAGCCCCAGCATTTT.

This rearrangement joins TRBV19 to TRBJ2-5; 12 nucleotides align to TRBD2. The CDR3 has 14 residues. Germline CDR1 and CDR2: LNHDA and SQIVND (reference sequence). Losses at the gene ends were 6 bases for V and 4 bases for J; bases not matched to a gene: 3. The CDR3 spells CASSRLAGAETQYF. The DNA for the CDR3 is TGTGCCAGTAGCCGACTAGCGGGAGCAGAGACCCAGTACTTC.

The chain joins TRBV6-4 to TRBJ1-4; TRBD1 matches at 10 bases. J lost 6 bases, V lost 4 bases, and 5 bases had no gene match. The CDR3 is made up of 15 amino acids. Germline V gene data show CDR1 as MRHNA and CDR2 as SNTAGT. The CDR3 bases are TGTGCCAGCAGTGTCACCGGGACAGGGGATGAAAAACTGTTTTTT. The encoded protein is CASSVTGTGDEKLFF.

This clone was detected once. V and J are TRBV28 and TRBJ2-7, with TRBD2 matching over 7 bases. The CDR3 covers 14 residues. CDR1 and CDR2 from the germline V gene are MDHEN and SYDVKM. After removal of 2 bases from V and 9 bases from J, the junction contained 10 bases not matched to a gene. The CDR3 sequence: CASSLSWEGGGQYF. The CDR3 DNA reads as TGTGCCAGCAGTTTAAGTTGGGAGGGCGGCGGGCAGTACTTC. Filled out from reference TRBV28 and TRBJ2-7, the complete variable domain reads DVKVTQSSRYLVKRTGEKVFLECVQDMDHENMFWYRQDPGLGLRLIYFSYDVKMKEKGDIPEGYSVSREKKERFSLILESASTNQTSMYLCASSLSWEGGGQYFGPGTRLTVT.

The gene calls are TRBV2 and TRBJ2-7, with 9 bases fitting TRBD2. The CDR3 has 12 residues. Germline V gene data show CDR1 as SNHLY and CDR2 as FYNNEI. V lost 5 bases, J lost 5 bases, and 1 base stayed unmatched. Here the CDR3 reads CASSLAGNEQYF. As DNA, the CDR3 is TGTGCCAGCAGTCTAGCGGGGAACGAGCAGTACTTC.

V is TRBV6-8 and J is TRBJ2-7; 10 bases align to TRBD2. Trimming removed 5 bases from V and 3 bases from J; junction bases left unmatched: 7. Per the germline V gene, CDR1 is MNHGY and CDR2 is SAAAGT. This CDR3 is 15 amino acids long. The CDR3 sequence: CASSPTLAGDYEQYF. The CDR3 nucleotides are TGTGCCAGCAGTCCCACCCTAGCGGGAGACTACGAGCAGTACTTC.

The V gene is TRBV4-3, the J gene TRBJ2-1, with 10 bases fitting TRBD2. The CDR3 contains 18 residues. CDR1 and CDR2 (germline): LGHNA, YSLEER. Trimming at V came to 1 base and at J to 4 bases, leaving 10 bases not matched to a gene. This CDR3 is CASSQGSSILAGYNEQFF. The CDR3 nucleotides read TGCGCCAGCAGCCAAGGCTCTTCCATACTAGCGGGATACAATGAGCAGTTCTTC.

The J gene is TRBJ2-6, the V gene TRBV14; 9 bases align to TRBD2. CDR3 size: 20 residues. Losses at the gene ends were 4 bases for V and 4 bases for J; bases not matched to a gene: 17. CDR1 and CDR2 from the germline V gene are SGHDN and FVKESK. The CDR3 DNA sequence: TGTGCCAGCAGCCCTACGCCAAGCGGGAGGTCCGGAACCGGGGCCAACGTCCTGACTTTC. Protein product: CASSPTPSGRSGTGANVLTF.

The chain combines TRBV18 with TRBJ2-1; TRBD2 is a possible D gene (6 bases). This CDR3 has 15 amino acids. V shed 4 bases and J shed 3 bases, with 13 bases lying between them. CDR1 is KGHSH, CDR2 LQKENI, per germline. CDR3 DNA sequence: TGTGCCAGCTCACTGAAGGGGACTTACTACAATGAGCAGTTCTTC. The encoded protein is CASSLKGTYYNEQFF.

CDR3 region: CASSIHRVAANNEQFF. DNA for the CDR3: TGTGCCAGCAGCATTCACAGGGTGGCCGCGAACAATGAGCAGTTCTTC. The chain couples TRBV7-8 to TRBJ2-1, with D perhaps TRBD1 (6 bases). The CDR3 has 16 residues. CDR1 and CDR2 (germline): SGHVS, FQNEAQ. V lost 5 bases and J 5 bases, leaving 19 bases between the germline ends.

V usage is TRBV9 and J usage is TRBJ2-7; perhaps TRBD2 as D (6 bases). CDR1 and CDR2 (germline): SGDLS, YYNGEE. The CDR3 loop spans 14 amino acids. Trimming took 3 bases from V and 0 from J, leaving 10 bases between them. CDR3 protein: CASSAGTHSYEQYF. CDR3 bases: TGTGCCAGCAGCGCCGGGACTCACTCCTACGAGCAGTACTTC.

J is TRBJ2-7 and V is TRBV9; 7 bases are shared with TRBD2. Germline CDR1 SGDLS, CDR2 YYNGEE. With V trimmed by 4 bases and J by 9 bases, 16 bases remained unmatched. The CDR3 loop spans 15 amino acids. The CDR3 sequence is CASSSSSGLEPVQYF. The DNA of the CDR3 is TGTGCCAGCAGCTCTAGTTCCGGACTAGAACCTGTGCAGTACTTC.

The J gene is TRBJ2-5, the V gene TRBV5-6, with D maybe TRBD1 (6 bases). V was clipped by 2 bases and J by 2 bases, with 16 bases between them. CDR1 and CDR2 (germline): SGHDT, YYEEEE. The CDR3 is 16 amino acids. CDR3 in DNA: TGTGCCAGCAGCTTAGTGACCCCAGGGGCTCAAGAGACCCAGTACTTC. Amino acid sequence: CASSLVTPGAQETQYF. Full variable domain (outside the CDR3, taken from reference TRBV5-6 and TRBJ2-5): DAGVTQSPTHLIKTRGQQVTLRCSPKSGHDTVSWYQQALGQGPQFIFQYYEEEERQRGNFPDRFSGHQFPNYSSELNVNALLLGDSALYLCASSLVTPGAQETQYFGPGTRLLVL.